A single sample gave rise to the 23 T cell receptor beta chains below, sequenced in a study of regulatory T cells in long-lasting Graves disease. Combining iRepertoire HTBI primers with Arm-PCR of CDR3 regions, the authors built TCR beta libraries. In TCRdb, the multiplex PCR reads were re-called with MiXCR into one record per CDR3 protein. Here the sample spans 650,000 to 850,000 distinct CDR3 sequences, about 30% being singletons. Time point: persistent/refractory GD, antithyroid drugs over 5 years with positive TRAb. The authors made the TCR library using RNA they extracted from PBMCs. The material sequenced was peripheral blood mononuclear cells (PBMCs), taken when the disease was refractory, from a patient treated with antithyroid drugs. Receptors were obtained from a female donor with Graves disease.

This clonotype was counted a few times. This chain links TRBV5-1 with TRBJ1-1, with D hard to call. The germline V and J ends were trimmed by 2 bases and 0 bases, with 11 bases remaining between them. The CDR3 length is 15 residues. CDR1 and CDR2 from the germline V gene are SGHRS and YFSETQ. The CDR3 spells CASSFTPRMNTEAFF. The CDR3 region has the DNA TGCGCCAGCAGCTTTACTCCCCGAATGAACACTGAAGCTTTCTTT.

This chain joins TRBV30 and TRBJ1-1; 7 bases map to TRBD1. CDR1 GTSNPN and CDR2 SVGIG come from the germline V gene (reference sequence). There are 14 residues in the CDR3. V was pared by 4 bases and J by 4 bases, with 9 bases of the junction left unmatched. This chain's CDR3 is CAWTWGYRGTEAFF. CDR3 DNA: TGTGCCTGGACCTGGGGCTACAGGGGCACTGAAGCTTTCTTT.

V gene TRBV5-5 combines with J gene TRBJ1-1, with D maybe TRBD1 (6 bases). Germline V gene sequence: CDR1 SGHKS, CDR2 YYEKEE (reference sequence). This CDR3 contains 12 residues. The V end was cut by 0 bases, the J end by 11 bases, with 11 bases between. The CDR3 nucleotides read TGTGCCAGCAGCTTGGGGGGGGGGGCGGCTTTCTTT. It encodes CASSLGGGAAFF.

This clonotype has ten or more counts. The rearrangement joins TRBV6-1 to TRBJ1-1, with 11 bases that match TRBD1. V lost 6 bases, J lost 11 bases, and 8 bases stayed unmatched. The CDR3 extends over 13 amino acids. Looked up from germline, CDR1 is MNHNS and CDR2 is SASEGT. CDR3 residues: CASSLGQGETAFF. CDR3 coding DNA: TGTGCCAGCAGCCTGGGACAGGGGGAGACGGCTTTCTTT.

In regard to this clonotype: It may be a read error: a sequence one base away is much more abundant. The chain links TRBV6-1 to TRBJ1-2; D is undetermined. The CDR3 is 12 residues long. V lost 1 base and J 8 bases, leaving 8 bases between the germline ends. From germline, CDR1 is MNHNS and CDR2 SASEGT. The CDR3 here is CASSEVRCGYTF. Here the CDR3 DNA reads TGTGCCAGCAGTGAAGTAAGGTGCGGCTACACCTTC.

Comment on this clonotype: A much more abundant neighbour one base away suggests this may be a read error. The J gene is TRBJ1-5, the V gene TRBV27, with TRBD1 identical over 7 bases. Germline loops: CDR1 MNHEY, CDR2 SMNVEV (reference sequence). The CDR3 contains 14 residues. This CDR3 reads CTSRGTTKGQPQHF. In nucleotides, the CDR3 is TGTACCAGCAGGGGGACCACGAAGGGACAGCCCCAGCATTTT.

As concerns this clonotype: A read error is likely, as this CDR3 ends without the conserved phenylalanine or tryptophan. The chain combines TRBV6-2 or TRBV6-3 with TRBJ1-5; D unclear. The germline CDR1 and CDR2 sequences are MNHEY and SVGEGT. This CDR3 contains 13 residues. Trimming shortened V by 2 bases and J by 9 bases, and 11 bases separated the two germline ends. The CDR3 DNA sequence: TGTGCCAGCAGTTACGGTGTGGAGGGGCCCCAGCATCTT. Its translation is CASSYGVEGPQHL.

V usage is TRBV6-1 and J usage is TRBJ1-3; D call uncertain. The CDR3 extends over 14 amino acids. The ends were cut back, 7 bases at V and 0 bases at J, with 10 bases in the middle. The V gene's germline CDR1 is MNHNS and CDR2 SASEGT. CDR3 in DNA: TGTGCCAGCACTTGGGGAGGCTCTGGAAACACCATATATTTT. Amino acids: CASTWGGSGNTIYF.

The chain couples TRBV18 to TRBJ1-6; D unclear. CDR3 length: 14 residues. Trimming left V 3 bases short and J 7 bases short, with 10 bases between. Looked up from germline, CDR1 is KGHSH and CDR2 is LQKENI. CDR3 region: CASSPRAENSPLHF. The DNA for the CDR3 is TGTGCCAGCTCACCTCGGGCAGAAAATTCACCCCTCCACTTT.

This clonotype was seen a few times. This chain connects TRBV12-3 or TRBV12-4 to TRBJ2-3, with 9 bases matching TRBD2. V dropped 10 bases and J dropped 0; count of bases not matched to a gene: 8. The CDR3 has 15 amino acids. In DNA form, the CDR3 reads TGTGCCAACACCCAGACTAGCGGCAGCACAGATACGCAGTATTTT. It encodes CANTQTSGSTDTQYF.

This chain's CDR3 is CASSQDLWGGEYGYTF. The DNA of the CDR3 is TGCGCCAGCAGCCAAGATTTATGGGGAGGGGAATATGGCTACACCTTC. The V and J genes are TRBV4-1 and TRBJ1-2, with a tentative D call TRBD1 (5 bases). This CDR3 is built from 16 residues. With 0 bases removed from V and 5 bases from J, the gap between germline ends came to 16 bases. Germline CDR1 and CDR2: MGHRA and YSYEKL.

This clonotype has a count of ten or more. This chain links TRBV2 with TRBJ1-2; D is uncertain. V lost 3 bases and J lost 1, with 3 bases in between. CDR1 and CDR2 (germline): SNHLY, FYNNEI. This CDR3 contains 12 residues. In DNA form, the CDR3 reads TGTGCCAGCAGTGAGGATAACTATGGCTACACCTTC. Translation: CASSEDNYGYTF.

This clonotype was detected a few times. V gene TRBV20-1 combines with J gene TRBJ1-4, with a weak D call TRBD1 (5 bases). Germline V gene sequence: CDR1 DFQATT, CDR2 SNEGSKA (reference sequence). The ends were cut back, 5 bases at V and 0 bases at J, with 7 bases in the middle. CDR3 length: 13 residues. The CDR3, as DNA: TGCAGTGCTCTGACAGCAACTAATGAAAAACTGTTTTTT. This gives the protein CSALTATNEKLFF.

Concerning this clonotype itself: A much larger clone differs from this one at a single base, so this may be a read error. This chain uses TRBV3-1 with TRBJ2-7; TRBD2 matches 10 bases. The CDR3 runs 14 residues. J gave up 4 bases and V 4 bases, and 4 bases lay outside the gene matches. Germline V gives CDR1 LGHDT, CDR2 YNNKEL (reference sequence). The CDR3 nucleotides read TGTGCCAGCAGCCCTAGCGGGAGTCTTTACGAGCAGTACTTC. Protein product: CASSPSGSLYEQYF.

The rearrangement links TRBV6-5 to TRBJ2-7; 10 nucleotides align to TRBD1. Looked up from germline, CDR1 is MNHEY and CDR2 is SVGAGI. CDR3 length: 16 amino acids. V shed 2 bases and J 3 bases; nucleotides not matched to a gene: 7. The DNA of the CDR3 is TGTGCCAGCAGTTACCGGACAGGGGGGTCAGGCTACGAGCAGTACTTC. As protein: CASSYRTGGSGYEQYF.

The chain carries TRBV29-1 and TRBJ1-1, with unresolved D. The CDR3 contains 12 residues. V was pared by 5 bases and J by 5 bases, with 12 bases between. Germline CDR1 SQVTM, CDR2 ANQGSEA. The CDR3 coding sequence is TGCAGCGTTTGGGTAGCGGGAACTGAAGCTTTCTTT. It specifies CSVWVAGTEAFF.

This clonotype was recorded a few times. The chain has TRBV3-1 and TRBJ2-1, with a tentative D call TRBD2 (5 bases). The V end was cut by 1 base, the J end by 5 bases, with 18 bases between. Germline-derived CDR1 and CDR2 are LGHDT and YNNKEL (reference sequence). The length of the CDR3 is 17 residues. The CDR3, as DNA: TGTGCCAGCAGCCAAGTAAAAGGGAGACTGGTGGACAATGAGCAGTTCTTC. Protein product: CASSQVKGRLVDNEQFF.

The genes are TRBV12-3 or TRBV12-4 and TRBJ2-1; either TRBD1 or TRBD2 may supply D (5 bases each). The CDR3 sequence is 12 residues long. V lost 3 bases and J lost 9, with 9 bases in between. The CDR3 sequence: CASSFVGTEQFF. The CDR3 region has the DNA TGTGCCAGCAGTTTCGTAGGGACTGAGCAGTTCTTC.

This clonotype was detected a few times. J is TRBJ1-4 and V is TRBV27, with TRBD1 matching 9 bases. The J segment lost 8 bases and the V segment lost 3 bases, leaving 7 bases of the junction unmatched. The CDR3 spans 15 residues. Germline-derived CDR1 and CDR2 are MNHEY and SMNVEV (reference sequence). CDR3 amino acids: CASSLRTGVLEKLFF. CDR3 in DNA: TGTGCCAGCAGTTTGCGGACAGGGGTACTCGAAAAACTGTTTTTT.

In its sample, this clonotype was seen a few times. The chain couples TRBV25-1 to TRBJ1-5; a weak D match, TRBD1 (5 bases). V lost 2 bases, J lost 6 bases, and 14 bases lay in between. CDR3 length equals 15 residues. Germline CDR1 is MGHDK and CDR2 is SYGVNS. Here the CDR3 reads CASSEGQWTAQPQHF. The CDR3 DNA sequence: TGTGCCAGCAGTGAAGGACAATGGACGGCTCAGCCCCAGCATTTT.

This clonotype was detected many times. This chain joins TRBV28 and TRBJ1-2; no clear D. The germline CDR1 and CDR2 sequences are MDHEN and SYDVKM. This CDR3 is built from 12 residues. The germline V and J ends were trimmed by 3 bases and 5 bases, with 7 bases remaining between them. The CDR3 DNA is TGTGCCAGCAGTTTTCCGTTTTATGGCTACACCTTC. Its translation is CASSFPFYGYTF.

The V and J genes are TRBV2 and TRBJ2-3; 12 bases are shared with TRBD2. V shed 2 bases, J shed 0 bases, and the junction held 6 bases outside the gene matches. The germline V gene encodes CDR1 SNHLY and CDR2 FYNNEI. There are 18 residues in the CDR3. CDR3 DNA: TGTGCCAGCAGTGAACGGGCTAGCGGGAGGGCTAGCACAGATACGCAGTATTTT. Encoded protein: CASSERASGRASTDTQYF.

J is TRBJ1-1 and V is TRBV12-3 or TRBV12-4, with unresolved D. V dropped 1 base and J dropped 6 bases, with 9 bases sitting between them. The CDR3 extends over 13 amino acids. CDR3 loop: CASSLVGSAEAFF. The CDR3 DNA follows: TGTGCCAGCAGTTTAGTTGGTTCGGCTGAAGCTTTCTTT.